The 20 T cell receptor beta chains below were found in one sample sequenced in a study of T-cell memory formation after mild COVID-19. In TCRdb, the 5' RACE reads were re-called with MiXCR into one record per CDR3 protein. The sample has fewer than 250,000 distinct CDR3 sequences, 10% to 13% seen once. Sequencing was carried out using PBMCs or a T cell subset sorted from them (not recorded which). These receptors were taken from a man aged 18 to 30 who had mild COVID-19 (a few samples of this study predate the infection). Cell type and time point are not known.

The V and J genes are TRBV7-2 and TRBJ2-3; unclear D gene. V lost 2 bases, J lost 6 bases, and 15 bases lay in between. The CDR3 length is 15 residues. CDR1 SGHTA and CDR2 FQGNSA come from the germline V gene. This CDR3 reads CASSLYHSDGDTQYF. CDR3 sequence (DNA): TGTGCCAGCAGCTTATATCACTCGGATGGGGATACGCAGTATTTT.

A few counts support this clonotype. CDR3 amino acids: CASSVRGTSEAFF. CDR3 nucleotide sequence: TGTGCCAGCAGTGTCAGGGGAACATCTGAAGCTTTCTTT. The rearrangement joins TRBV6-1 to TRBJ1-1, with D maybe TRBD1 (6 bases). CDR3 length equals 13 residues. Germline-derived CDR1 and CDR2 are MNHNS and SASEGT. Trimming pared 4 bases from V and 6 bases from J, leaving 12 bases between.

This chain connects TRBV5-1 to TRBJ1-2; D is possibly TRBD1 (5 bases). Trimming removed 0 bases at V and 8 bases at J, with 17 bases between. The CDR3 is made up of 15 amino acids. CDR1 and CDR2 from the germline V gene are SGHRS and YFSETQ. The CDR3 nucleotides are TGCGCCAGCAGCTTGGCCTGGGGAAGTACAGGAGGCTACACCTTC. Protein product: CASSLAWGSTGGYTF.

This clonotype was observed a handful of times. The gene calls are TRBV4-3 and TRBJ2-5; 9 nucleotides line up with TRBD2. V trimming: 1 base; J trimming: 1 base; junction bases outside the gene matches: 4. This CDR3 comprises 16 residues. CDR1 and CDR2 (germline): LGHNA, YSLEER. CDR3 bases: TGCGCCAGCAGCCAAGGGGCGGGGGGGCCCCAAGAGACCCAGTACTTC. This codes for CASSQGAGGPQETQYF.

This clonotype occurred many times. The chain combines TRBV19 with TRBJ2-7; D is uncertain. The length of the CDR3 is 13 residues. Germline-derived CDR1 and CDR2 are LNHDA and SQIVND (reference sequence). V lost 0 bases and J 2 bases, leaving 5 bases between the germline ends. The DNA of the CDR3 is TGTGCCAGTAGTATAGAGGGGACCTACGAGCAGTACTTC. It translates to CASSIEGTYEQYF.

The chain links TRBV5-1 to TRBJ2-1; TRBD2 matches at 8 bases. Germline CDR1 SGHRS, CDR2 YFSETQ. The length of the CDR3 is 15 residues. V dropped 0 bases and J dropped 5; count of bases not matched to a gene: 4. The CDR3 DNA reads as TGCGCCAGCAGCTTGGCTGCTAGCGGGCACAATGAGCAGTTCTTC. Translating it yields CASSLAASGHNEQFF.

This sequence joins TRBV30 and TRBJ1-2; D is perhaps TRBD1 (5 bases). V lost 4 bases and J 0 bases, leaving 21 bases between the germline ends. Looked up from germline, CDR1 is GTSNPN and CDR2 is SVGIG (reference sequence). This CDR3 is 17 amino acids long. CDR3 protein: CAWTMRRGGGPNYGYTF. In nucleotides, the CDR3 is TGTGCCTGGACCATGCGCCGAGGTGGGGGACCTAACTATGGCTACACCTTC.

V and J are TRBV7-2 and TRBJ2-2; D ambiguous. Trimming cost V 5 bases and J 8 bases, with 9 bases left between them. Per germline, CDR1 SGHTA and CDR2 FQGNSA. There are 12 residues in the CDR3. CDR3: CASSPSLGELFF. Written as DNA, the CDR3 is TGTGCCAGCAGCCCCTCCCTTGGGGAGCTGTTTTTT.

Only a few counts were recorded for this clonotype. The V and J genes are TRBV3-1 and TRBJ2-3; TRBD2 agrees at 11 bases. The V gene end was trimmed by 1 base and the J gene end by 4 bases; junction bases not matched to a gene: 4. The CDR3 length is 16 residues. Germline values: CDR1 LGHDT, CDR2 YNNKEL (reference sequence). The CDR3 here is CASSQGSSGGPDTQYF. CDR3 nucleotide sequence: TGTGCCAGCAGCCAAGGTTCTAGCGGGGGGCCAGATACGCAGTATTTT.

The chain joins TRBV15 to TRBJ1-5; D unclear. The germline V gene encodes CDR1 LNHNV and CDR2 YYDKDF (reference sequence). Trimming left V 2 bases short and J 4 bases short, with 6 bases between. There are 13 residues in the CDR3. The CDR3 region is CATSRKENQPQHF. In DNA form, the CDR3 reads TGTGCCACCAGCAGAAAGGAAAATCAGCCCCAGCATTTT. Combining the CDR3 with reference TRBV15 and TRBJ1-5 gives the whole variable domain DAMVIQNPRYQVTQFGKPVTLSCSQTLNHNVMYWYQQKSSQAPKLLFHYYDKDFNNEADTPDNFQSRRPNTSFCFLDIRSPGLGDTAMYLCATSRKENQPQHFGDGTRLSIL.

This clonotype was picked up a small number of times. CDR3 bases: TGTGCCATCAGCGGGAGCTCCTACGAGCAGTACGTC. Amino acids: CAISGSSYEQYV. The V gene is TRBV10-3, the J gene TRBJ2-7, with a weak D call TRBD2 (6 bases). This CDR3 is 12 amino acids long. Trimming shortened V by 6 bases and J by 0 bases, and 6 bases separated the two germline ends. CDR1 ENHRY and CDR2 SYGVKD come from the germline V gene.

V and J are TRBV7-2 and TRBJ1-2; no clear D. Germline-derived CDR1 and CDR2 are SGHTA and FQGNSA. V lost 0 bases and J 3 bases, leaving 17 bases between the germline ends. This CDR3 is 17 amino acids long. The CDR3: CASSLAWSGRGDYGYTF. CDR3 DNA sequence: TGTGCCAGCAGCTTAGCTTGGAGTGGCAGAGGCGACTATGGCTACACCTTC.

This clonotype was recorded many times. CDR3 amino acids: CASSVDSGNTIYF. The CDR3 coding sequence is TGTGCCAGCAGCGTCGACTCTGGAAACACCATATATTTT. This chain links TRBV12-3 or TRBV12-4 with TRBJ1-3; D is unresolved. The CDR3 length is 13 residues. The V and J ends lost 6 bases and 0 bases respectively, with 6 bases between them.

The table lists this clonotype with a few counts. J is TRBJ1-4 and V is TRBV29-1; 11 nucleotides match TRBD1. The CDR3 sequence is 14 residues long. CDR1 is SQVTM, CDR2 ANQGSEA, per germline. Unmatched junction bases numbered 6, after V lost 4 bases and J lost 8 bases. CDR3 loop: CSVGSGTGGEKLFF. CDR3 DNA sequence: TGCAGCGTTGGATCAGGGACAGGGGGGGAAAAACTGTTTTTT.

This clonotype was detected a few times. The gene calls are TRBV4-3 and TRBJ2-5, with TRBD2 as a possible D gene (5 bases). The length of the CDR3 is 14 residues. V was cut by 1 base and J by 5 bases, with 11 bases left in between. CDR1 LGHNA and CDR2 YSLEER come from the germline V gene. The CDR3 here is CASSQGGGWETQYF. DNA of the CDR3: TGCGCCAGCAGCCAAGGAGGAGGTTGGGAGACCCAGTACTTC.

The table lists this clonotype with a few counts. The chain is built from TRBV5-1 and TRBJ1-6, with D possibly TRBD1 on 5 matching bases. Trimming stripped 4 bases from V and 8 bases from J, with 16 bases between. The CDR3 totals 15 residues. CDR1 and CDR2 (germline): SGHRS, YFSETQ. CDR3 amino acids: CASSPDSLGDSPLHF. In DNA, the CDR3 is TGCGCCAGCAGCCCGGACTCCCTGGGGGATTCACCCCTCCACTTT.

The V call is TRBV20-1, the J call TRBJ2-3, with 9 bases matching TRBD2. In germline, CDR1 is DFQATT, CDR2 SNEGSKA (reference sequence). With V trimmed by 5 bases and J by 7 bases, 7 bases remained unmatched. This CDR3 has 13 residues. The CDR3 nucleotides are TGCAGTGCTGGCCATAGCGGGGGTAATACGCAGTATTTT. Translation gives CSAGHSGGNTQYF.

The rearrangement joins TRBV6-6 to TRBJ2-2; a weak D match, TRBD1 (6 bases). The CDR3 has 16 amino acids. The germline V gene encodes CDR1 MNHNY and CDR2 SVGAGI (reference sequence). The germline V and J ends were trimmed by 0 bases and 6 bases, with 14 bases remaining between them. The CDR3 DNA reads TGTGCCAGCAGTTACTCGTGGCAGGGGAGCGCCGGGGAGCTGTTTTTT. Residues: CASSYSWQGSAGELFF.

The CDR3 region is CASSLDTGTVAGELFF. CDR3 bases: TGTGCCAGCAGCTTAGATACCGGGACAGTGGCCGGGGAGCTGTTTTTT. J is TRBJ2-2 and V is TRBV11-2; 7 nucleotides line up with TRBD1. Trimming took 0 bases from V and 6 from J; bases not matched to a gene: 7. The CDR3 loop spans 16 amino acids. In germline, CDR1 is SGHAT, CDR2 FQNNGV.

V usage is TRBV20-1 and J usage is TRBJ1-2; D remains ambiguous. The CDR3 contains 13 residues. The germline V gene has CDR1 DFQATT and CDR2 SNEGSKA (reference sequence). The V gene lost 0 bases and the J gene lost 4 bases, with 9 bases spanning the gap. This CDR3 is CSARDTDFYGYTF. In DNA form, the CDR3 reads TGCAGTGCTAGAGATACAGATTTCTATGGCTACACCTTC.